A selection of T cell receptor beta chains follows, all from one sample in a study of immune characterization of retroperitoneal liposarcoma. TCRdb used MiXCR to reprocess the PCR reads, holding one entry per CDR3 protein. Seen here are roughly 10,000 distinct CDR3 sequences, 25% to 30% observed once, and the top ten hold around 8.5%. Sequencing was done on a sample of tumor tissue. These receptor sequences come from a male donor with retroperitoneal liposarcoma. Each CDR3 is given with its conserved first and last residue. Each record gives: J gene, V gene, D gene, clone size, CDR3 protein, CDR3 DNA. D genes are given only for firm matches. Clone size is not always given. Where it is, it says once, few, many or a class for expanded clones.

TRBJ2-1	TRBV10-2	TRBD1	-	CASRGQGLFPTYEQFF	TGCGCCAGCAGGGGACAGGGTTTGTTCCCCACCTACGAGCAGTTCTTC
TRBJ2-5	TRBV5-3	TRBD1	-	CASSTGQGETQYF	TGTGCCAGCAGCACAGGACAGGGAGAGACCCAGTACTTC
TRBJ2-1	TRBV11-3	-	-	CASSLGSYNEQFF	TGTGCCAGCAGCTTGGGCAGCTACAATGAGCAGTTCTTC
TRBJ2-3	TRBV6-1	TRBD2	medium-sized	CASSLAGGPGRVTDTQYF	TGTGCCAGCTCCCTAGCGGGGGGGCCTGGTCGGGTCACAGATACGCAGTATTTT
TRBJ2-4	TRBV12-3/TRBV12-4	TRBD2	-	CASSLWDRPRGDIQYF	TGTGCCAGCAGTTTATGGGACCGACCCCGGGGGGACATTCAGTACTTC
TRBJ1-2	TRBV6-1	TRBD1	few	CASSPRDSRNYGYTF	TGTGCCAGCAGTCCCCGGGACAGCCGTAACTATGGCTACACCTTC
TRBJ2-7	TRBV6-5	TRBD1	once	CASSYGTGSYNEQYF	TGTGCCAGCAGTTACGGGACAGGGTCCTACAATGAGCAGTACTTC
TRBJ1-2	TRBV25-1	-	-	CASSGVSNYGYTF	TGTGCCAGCAGTGGGGTCTCGAACTATGGCTACACCTTC
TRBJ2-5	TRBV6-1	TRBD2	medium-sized	CASSRRTGLAGQETQYF	TGTGCCAGCAGTCGACGTACGGGACTAGCGGGCCAAGAGACCCAGTACTTC
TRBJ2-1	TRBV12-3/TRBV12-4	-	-	CASSFVNYNEQFF	TGTGCCAGCAGTTTTGTGAACTACAATGAGCAGTTCTTC
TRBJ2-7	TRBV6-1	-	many	CASSERVAGNEQYF	TGTGCCAGCAGTGAACGTGTCGCCGGCAATGAGCAGTACTTC
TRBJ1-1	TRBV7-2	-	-	CASSPKRLFWAGDTEAFF	TGTGCCAGCAGCCCAAAGAGGCTGTTCTGGGCCGGGGACACTGAAGCTTTCTTT
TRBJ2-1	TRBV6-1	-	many	CASSARGGGYYEQFF	TGTGCCAGCAGTGCCCGGGGAGGGGGTTACTACGAGCAGTTCTTC
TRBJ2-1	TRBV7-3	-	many	CASSFQGSETQFF	TGTGCCAGCAGCTTTCAGGGAAGTGAGACCCAGTTCTTC
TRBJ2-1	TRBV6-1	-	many	CATAWGRSPYEQFF	TGTGCCACAGCCTGGGGGAGAAGCCCCTACGAGCAGTTCTTC
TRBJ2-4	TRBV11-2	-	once	CASSLDEGKGYEQFF	TGTGCCAGCAGCTTGGACGAGGGAAAGGGGTACGAGCAGTTCTTT
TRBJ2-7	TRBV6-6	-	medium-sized	CASSYSVVISSYEQYF	TGTGCCAGCAGTTACTCAGTGGTTATTAGCTCCTACGAGCAGTACTTC
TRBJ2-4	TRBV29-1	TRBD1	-	CSVGTGDEQYF	TGCAGCGTTGGGACAGGGGACGAGCAGTACTTT
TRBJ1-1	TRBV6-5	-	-	CVSLRGGADTEAFF	TGTGTCAGCCTCCGAGGGGGGGCGGACACTGAAGCTTTCTTT
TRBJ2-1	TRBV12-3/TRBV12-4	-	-	CASSRGSYNEQFF	TGTGCCAGCAGCCGAGGATCCTACAATGAGCAGTTCTTC
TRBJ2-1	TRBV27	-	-	CASSLEGYNEQFF	TGTGCCAGCAGTTTAGAAGGGTACAATGAGCAGTTCTTC
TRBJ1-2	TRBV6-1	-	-	CASGAQGLSGYTF	TGTGCCAGCGGTGCGCAGGGGTTAAGTGGCTACACCTTC
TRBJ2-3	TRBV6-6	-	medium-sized	CASSYSGGAPDTQYF	TGTGCCAGCAGTTACTCAGGGGGGGCCCCAGATACGCAGTATTTT
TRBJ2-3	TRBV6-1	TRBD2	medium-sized	CASIMGGGTDTQYF	TGTGCCAGCATCATGGGGGGGGGCACAGATACGCAGTATTTT
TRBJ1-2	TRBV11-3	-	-	CASSLGPQHGYTF	TGTGCCAGCAGCTTGGGACCACAGCATGGCTACACCTTC
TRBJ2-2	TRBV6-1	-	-	CASNPRNGPTGELFF	TGTGCCAGCAATCCAAGGAACGGGCCCACCGGGGAGCTGTTTTTT
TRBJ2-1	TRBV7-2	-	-	CASSLDNRVYEQFF	TGTGCCAGCAGCTTAGACAACAGGGTCTACGAGCAGTTCTTC
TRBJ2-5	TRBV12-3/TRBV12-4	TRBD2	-	CASSFGGGSSYNEQYF	TGTGCCAGCAGTTTTGGGGGGGGAAGCTCCTACAATGAGCAGTACTTC
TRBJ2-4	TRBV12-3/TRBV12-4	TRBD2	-	CASSLGGWGEQYF	TGTGCCAGCAGCCTGGGGGGGTGGGGGGAGCAGTACTTC
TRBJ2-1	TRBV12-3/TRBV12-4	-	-	CASSLVFGTRDRGETQFF	TGTGCCAGCAGTTTAGTTTTCGGGACAAGAGATCGCGGAGAGACCCAGTTCTTC
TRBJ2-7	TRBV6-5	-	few	CASTRTGDEQYF	TGTGCCAGCACCAGGACCGGAGATGAGCAGTACTTC
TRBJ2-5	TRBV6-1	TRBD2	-	CASGIRLAGGREQYF	TGTGCCAGCGGAATCCGACTAGCGGGGGGGCGTGAGCAGTACTTC
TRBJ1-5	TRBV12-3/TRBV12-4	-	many	CASSLTEHQPQHF	TGTGCCAGCAGTTTGACTGAACATCAGCCCCAGCATTTT
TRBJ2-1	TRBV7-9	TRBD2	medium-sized	CASSLGWTSDSYNEQFF	TGTGCCAGCAGCTTAGGGTGGACTAGCGATTCCTACAATGAGCAGTTCTTC
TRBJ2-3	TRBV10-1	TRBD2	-	CASSESYTSGEGTDTQYF	TGCGCCAGCAGTGAGTCGTATACTAGCGGGGAAGGCACAGATACGCAGTATTTT
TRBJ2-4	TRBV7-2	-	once	CASSRSSSNFYNEQYF	TGTGCCAGCAGCAGGAGTTCTTCCAATTTCTACAATGAGCAGTACTTC
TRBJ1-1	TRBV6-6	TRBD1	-	CASSYIRTGGGFTEAFF	TGTGCCAGCAGTTACATAAGGACAGGGGGTGGATTCACTGAAGCTTTCTTT
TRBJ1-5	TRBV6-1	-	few	CASTDGNQPQHF	TGTGCCAGCACGGACGGCAATCAGCCCCAGCATTTT
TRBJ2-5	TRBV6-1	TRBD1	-	CASRDRGGETQYF	TGTGCCAGCAGGGACAGGGGTGGGGAGACCCAGTACTTC
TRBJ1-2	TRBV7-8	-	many	CASSLVAAGWGYTF	TGTGCCAGCAGCTTAGTCGCGGCGGGTTGGGGCTACACCTTC
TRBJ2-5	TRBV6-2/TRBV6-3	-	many	CASSYGGVRETQYF	TGTGCCAGCAGTTACGGGGGAGTAAGAGAGACCCAGTACTTC
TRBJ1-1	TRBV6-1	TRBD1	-	CASRMTGGTEAFF	TGTGCCAGCAGGATGACAGGGGGGACTGAAGCTTTCTTT
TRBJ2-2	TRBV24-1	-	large	CATSALGPGELFF	TGTGCCACCAGCGCCCTAGGACCCGGGGAGCTGTTTTTT
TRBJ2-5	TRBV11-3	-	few	CASTPRGEQETQYF	TGTGCCAGCACCCCTAGGGGAGAACAAGAGACCCAGTACTTC
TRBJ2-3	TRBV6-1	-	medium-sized	CASSEAGTSTDTQYF	TGTGCCAGCAGTGAAGCAGGGACAAGCACAGATACGCAGTATTTT
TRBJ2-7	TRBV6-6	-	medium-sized	CASSYGARLVGYEQYF	TGTGCCAGCAGTTACGGCGCAAGGCTAGTGGGCTACGAGCAGTACTTC
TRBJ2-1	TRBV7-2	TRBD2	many	CASRPTSGSDEQFF	TGTGCCAGCCGCCCGACTAGCGGGAGTGATGAGCAGTTCTTC
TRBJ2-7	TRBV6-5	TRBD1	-	CASSPDRAPYEQYF	TGTGCCAGCAGCCCCGACAGGGCTCCGTACGAGCAGTACTTC
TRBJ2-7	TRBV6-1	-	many	CASSDRVEGLYEQYF	TGTGCCAGCAGTGACCGGGTCGAGGGGCTCTACGAGCAGTACTTC
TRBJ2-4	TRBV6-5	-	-	CASSPWTVGRAKNIQYF	TGTGCCAGCAGCCCCTGGACAGTAGGGCGGGCCAAAAACATTCAGTACTTC
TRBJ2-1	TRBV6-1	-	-	CASRVPYTGEQFF	TGTGCCAGCAGAGTGCCCTACACGGGGGAGCAGTTCTTC
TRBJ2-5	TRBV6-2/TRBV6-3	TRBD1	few	CASSSGQGTATQYF	TGTGCCAGCAGTTCCGGACAGGGGACGGCGACCCAGTACTTC
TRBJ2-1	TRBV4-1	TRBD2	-	CASSQAHSGRGEQFF	TGCGCCAGCAGCCAAGCCCATAGCGGGAGGGGGGAGCAGTTCTTC
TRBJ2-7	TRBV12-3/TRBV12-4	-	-	CASSFGRVSAWYF	TGTGCCAGCAGCTTCGGACGGGTCTCGGCATGGTACTTC
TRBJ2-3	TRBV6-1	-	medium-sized	CASSPFSGGSSTDTQYF	TGTGCCAGCAGCCCTTTTAGCGGAGGGTCTAGCACAGATACGCAGTATTTT
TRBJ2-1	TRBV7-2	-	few	CASSLVGSSYNEQFF	TGTGCCAGCAGCTTAGTGGGGAGCTCCTACAATGAGCAGTTCTTC
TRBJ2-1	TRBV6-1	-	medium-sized	CASSVVYEQFF	TGTGCCAGCTCAGTAGTCTACGAGCAGTTCTTC
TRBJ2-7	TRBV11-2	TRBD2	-	CASSSWTSVNEQYF	TGTGCCAGCAGCTCGTGGACTAGCGTCAATGAGCAGTACTTC
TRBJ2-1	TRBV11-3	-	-	CASSLGVGNEQFF	TGTGCCAGCAGCTTAGGAGTAGGCAATGAGCAGTTCTTC